These T cell receptor beta chains were read from a single sample in a study of beta chain features in type 1 diabetes. The method was immunoSEQ multiplex PCR; TCRdb's version includes in-frame clones alone and lacks a portion of them. The repertoire holds about 180,000 clones, approximately 8% seen once, with 0.94% in the top ten. The sample consisted of central memory CD4+ T cells from blood. Every receptor here comes from a middle-aged woman with type 1 diabetes. Each CDR3 is given with its conserved first and last residue.

j_call cdr3_length v_call cdr3_aa
TRBJ2-3 15 TRBV5-1 CASSLEDGGTDTQYF
TRBJ2-7 14 TRBV7-2 CASSRLAGEGEQYF
TRBJ1-5 14 TRBV6-5 CASKGERSNQPQHF
TRBJ2-6 15 TRBV28 CASSTQGSGANVLTF
TRBJ1-5 15 TRBV7-2 CASSIRGQGNQPQHF
TRBJ2-5 14 TRBV5-1 CASSTPAGEETQYF
TRBJ1-5 14 TRBV27 CASSSLTGNQPQHF
TRBJ2-1 16 TRBV5-5 CASSSGGERTYNEQFF
TRBJ1-2 13 TRBV6-5 CASSLGQDYGYTF
TRBJ2-7 14 TRBV6-1 CASSEREGLYEQYF
TRBJ1-1 14 TRBV19 CASTLGTGNTEAFF
TRBJ2-7 17 TRBV25-1 CASSERKVGAQGSEQYF
TRBJ1-4 16 TRBV4-2 CASSQDLLVVDEKLFF
TRBJ2-1 15 TRBV5-8 CASSSRTGKYNEQFF
TRBJ1-4 14 TRBV28 CASSPDRLDEKLFF
TRBJ2-3 14 TRBV4-2 CASSQIDRADTQYF
TRBJ2-3 14 TRBV5-1 CATAGAGGTDTQYF
TRBJ1-2 14 TRBV30 CAWKIAGLNYGYTF
TRBJ1-5 12 TRBV19 CASRDTNQPQHF
TRBJ2-7 12 TRBV29-1 CSVPGGSYEQYF
TRBJ1-2 15 TRBV4-3 CASSQVGAGDYGYTF
TRBJ2-1 13 TRBV7-9 CASSLGRWGGQFF
TRBJ2-5 13 TRBV7-3 CASGTGSQETQYF
TRBJ1-6 14 TRBV13 CASSLEQSNSPLHF
TRBJ1-6 15 TRBV28 CASSLRGTYNSPLHF
TRBJ2-5 20 TRBV27 CASSLKAPSGRAAYQETQYF